This T cell receptor (beta chain) was retrieved from a study of identical twins. Every sampled donor was Caucasian and healthy. The authors used template switching to add a universal primer site and gave cDNA unique molecular identifiers. TCRdb redid the calling of the 5' RACE reads with MiXCR, one entry per CDR3 protein. The table has under 300,000 distinct CDR3 sequences, roughly 8% seen once. Study results and limitations: For zero-insertion analyses, partial confounding could come from invariant MAIT and iNKT cells. Models predicted less out-of-frame TCR alpha sharing in monozygotic twins than was found.

This clonotype has only a few counts. The antigen is not known. Per germline, CDR1 MGHRA and CDR2 YSYEKL. Trimming left V 1 base short and J 4 bases short, with 9 bases between. This CDR3 is 14 amino acids long. The sample also formed part of further work on yellow fever vaccine responses in identical twins.

The receptor was derived from a woman between 18 and 29 years old in good health. Sequenced input: CD8+ T cells sorted from blood. This chain links TRBV4-1 with TRBJ2-3, with D uncertain. CDR3 sequence: CASSQGSAPDTQYF. CDR3 DNA sequence: TGCGCCAGCAGCCAAGGTTCAGCGCCAGATACGCAGTATTTT.